Presented here are 26 T cell receptor beta chains from one specimen sequenced in a study of spatial heterogeneity in lung cancer. TCRdb passed the 5' RACE reads through MiXCR, listing each CDR3 protein once. The sample has about 38,000 distinct CDR3 sequences; roughly 8% are singletons. As to time point: sample taken at primary tumor resection. The material was PBMCs, obtained at surgery. The origin of the receptors is a male donor with early-stage non-small cell lung cancer.

This clonotype has a count of ten or more. The chain couples TRBV6-5 to TRBJ1-1, with D uncertain. The V gene lost 6 bases and the J gene lost 4 bases, with 15 bases spanning the gap. The germline gives CDR1 MNHEY, CDR2 SVGAGI. The CDR3 totals 14 residues. DNA for the CDR3: TGTGCCAGCAGCCGTGAACTGCGTGGCACTGAAGCTTTCTTT. This encodes CASSRELRGTEAFF.

There are many counts of this clonotype. V and J are TRBV5-1 and TRBJ1-2; D gene unclear. This CDR3 spans 15 amino acids. V lost 0 bases, J lost 4 bases, and 13 bases lay in between. CDR1 is SGHRS and CDR2 is YFSETQ in the germline V gene. CDR3 DNA sequence: TGCGCCAGCAGCTTGGCAGCGGACGGCGCCTATGGCTACACCTTC. Its translation: CASSLAADGAYGYTF.

This clonotype has a count of ten or more. The rearrangement joins TRBV20-1 to TRBJ2-5; D is tentatively TRBD1 or TRBD2 (5 bases each). V dropped 6 bases and J dropped 3 bases, with 14 bases sitting between them. Germline loops: CDR1 DFQATT, CDR2 SNEGSKA (reference sequence). The CDR3 consists of 13 residues. CDR3 region: CSARPGTEETQYF. The CDR3 coding sequence is TGCAGTGCCCGTCCCGGGACGGAAGAGACCCAGTACTTC.

The chain has TRBV7-2 and TRBJ2-1; TRBD2 aligns across 10 bases. This CDR3 is 16 amino acids long. V trimming: 9 bases; J trimming: 2 bases; junction bases outside the gene matches: 10. Germline V gene lookup returns CDR1 SGHTA and CDR2 FQGNSA. The CDR3 reads CARSPASGGTYNEQFF. CDR3 coding DNA: TGTGCCAGAAGCCCGGCTAGCGGGGGTACCTACAATGAGCAGTTCTTC.

This clonotype was found a few times. The chain carries TRBV7-2 and TRBJ1-3; no firm D call. The ends were cut back, 4 bases at V and 4 bases at J, with 11 bases in the middle. The length of the CDR3 is 14 residues. CDR1 is SGHTA and CDR2 is FQGNSA in the germline V gene. CDR3 sequence reads: CASSSRKEGNTIYF. For the CDR3, the DNA is TGTGCCAGCAGCTCAAGAAAGGAGGGAAACACCATATATTTT.

Details on this clonotype: At one of its ends the junction is not consistent with the germline gene, which may arise from a read error. The rearrangement joins TRBV7-2 to TRBJ1-1; possibly TRBD1 for D (6 bases). Germline CDR1 SGHTA, CDR2 FQGNSA. The CDR3 loop spans 14 amino acids. CDR3 DNA: TGTGCCAGCAGCTTAGTAGGGGGGAACACTGAAGATTTCTTT. This translates into CASSLVGGNTEDFF.

This clonotype was seen more than once but under ten times. The chain couples TRBV19 to TRBJ2-5; D call uncertain. Deletions cut 4 bases from V and 3 bases from J, with 12 bases between. Germline V lookup: CDR1 LNHDA, CDR2 SQIVND (reference sequence). The length of the CDR3 is 14 residues. The CDR3 DNA is TGTGCCAGTAGTACTAGAAAGGGTGAAGAGACCCAGTACTTC. It is translated as CASSTRKGEETQYF.

The V and J genes are TRBV7-9 and TRBJ1-2; TRBD1 might be the D (5 bases). CDR3 size: 17 residues. Per the germline V gene, CDR1 is SEHNR and CDR2 is FQNEAQ (reference sequence). The V end lost 5 bases, the J end lost 9 bases, and 28 bases lay between the germline ends. The CDR3 DNA sequence: TGTGCCAGCAGCCCCCTAGGGCAAACTGGGACGAGGACGAGCTACACCTTC. It is translated as CASSPLGQTGTRTSYTF.

The table lists this clonotype with many counts. The chain carries TRBV7-2 and TRBJ1-2; 7 bases map to TRBD1. Per germline, CDR1 SGHTA and CDR2 FQGNSA. The CDR3 extends over 14 amino acids. Trimming at V came to 5 bases and at J to 2 bases, leaving 5 bases not matched to a gene. CDR3 nucleotide sequence: TGTGCCAGCAGCCCGACAGGGTTGAACTATGGCTACACCTTC. Protein: CASSPTGLNYGYTF. The entire variable domain, with the rest obtained from reference TRBV7-2 and TRBJ1-2, is as follows: GAGVSQSPSNKVTEKGKDVELRCDPISGHTALYWYRQSLGQGLEFLIYFQGNSAPDKSGLPSDRFSAERTGGSVSTLTIQRTQQEDSAVYLCASSPTGLNYGYTFGSGTRLTVV.

Ten or more counts support this clonotype. The CDR3 loop reads CATRGQGATGELFF. For the CDR3, the DNA is TGTGCCACCAGAGGTCAGGGGGCCACCGGGGAGCTGTTTTTT. The rearrangement joins TRBV24-1 to TRBJ2-2, with 8 bases aligning to TRBD1. V lost 7 bases and J lost 4; bases outside the gene matches: 4. The CDR3 runs to 14 residues. From germline, CDR1 is KGHDR and CDR2 SFDVKD.

Ten or more counts support this clonotype. The chain joins TRBV5-1 to TRBJ2-2; D might be TRBD1 (5 bases). Between the trimmed V and J ends, which lost 3 bases and 8 bases, there was a span of 8 bases. CDR3 length: 12 amino acids. Per germline, CDR1 SGHRS and CDR2 YFSETQ. CDR3 DNA: TGCGCCAGCAGCTCTCAGGGTGGGGAGCTGTTTTTT. Its translation: CASSSQGGELFF.

In its sample, this clonotype is large (0.1 to 1%). V is TRBV19 and J is TRBJ2-2; 7 bases are a match to TRBD2. Germline V CDR1 and CDR2: LNHDA, SQIVND (reference sequence). The V segment lost 8 bases and the J segment 6 bases; nucleotides outside the gene matches: 12. CDR3 length: 15 residues. The CDR3 spells CASSPLANGAGELFF. The CDR3, as DNA: TGTGCCAGTTCCCCACTAGCGAACGGCGCCGGGGAGCTGTTTTTT.

Ten or more counts support this clonotype. The V and J genes are TRBV4-2 and TRBJ2-7; no clear D gene. The CDR3 is 17 amino acids. Germline V gene sequence: CDR1 LGHNA, CDR2 YNFKEQ. V was cut by 4 bases and J by 3 bases, with 22 bases left in between. The CDR3 loop is CASSLTDVAQINYEQYV. CDR3 bases: TGTGCCAGCAGCCTTACAGACGTCGCACAGATTAACTACGAGCAGTACGTC.

In its sample, this clonotype was seen many times. The rearrangement uses TRBV12-3 or TRBV12-4 and TRBJ1-2, with D possibly matching TRBD1 (5 bases). Trimming removed 3 bases from V and 4 bases from J, with 15 bases in between. This CDR3 region has 15 residues. Written as DNA, the CDR3 is TGTGCCAGCAGTTTCAGGGTGAGGGCTAGCTATGGCTACACCTTC. Translating it yields CASSFRVRASYGYTF.

In regard to this clonotype: Its ends do not fully match the called genes, so a read error is possible. The chain combines TRBV7-7 with TRBJ2-5; possible D gene TRBD2, 6 bases. Germline V CDR1 and CDR2: SSHAT, FNYEAQ (reference sequence). The CDR3 totals 14 residues. CDR3 protein: CASSHPGGQEAQYF. Written as DNA, the CDR3 is TGTGCTAGCAGCCACCCCGGAGGGCAAGAAGCCCAGTACTTC.

This clonotype was observed at least ten times. The chain couples TRBV6-2 or TRBV6-3 to TRBJ2-7; D remains ambiguous. Per germline, CDR1 MNHEY and CDR2 SVGEGT. The CDR3 extends over 12 amino acids. With 0 bases removed from V and 3 bases from J, the gap between germline ends came to 3 bases. The CDR3 DNA reads as TGTGCCAGCAGTTACTCTAGCTACGAGCAGTACGTC. Translating gives CASSYSSYEQYV.

This clonotype was observed at least ten times. The chain has TRBV27 and TRBJ2-2; 12 positions match TRBD2. V was clipped by 5 bases and J by 7 bases; unmatched bases: 11. This CDR3 region has 17 residues. Germline CDR1 is MNHEY and CDR2 is SMNVEV (reference sequence). For the CDR3, the DNA is TGTGCCAGCAGTCCCCTAGCGGGGGGGCCTAAGGGCGGGGAGCTGTTTTTT. Amino acids: CASSPLAGGPKGGELFF.

The sample holds many counts of this clonotype. V and J are TRBV29-1 and TRBJ2-5, with D hard to call. CDR1 SQVTM and CDR2 ANQGSEA come from the germline V gene. This CDR3 has 13 amino acids. The ends were cut back, 7 bases at V and 0 bases at J, with 12 bases in the middle. The chain's CDR3 is CSGNYLYQETQYF. CDR3 DNA sequence: TGCAGCGGGAACTATCTGTACCAAGAGACCCAGTACTTC. The full variable domain, with the rest looked up from reference TRBV29-1 and TRBJ2-5, is SAVISQKPSRDICQRGTSLTIQCQVDSQVTMMFWYRQQPGQSLTLIATANQGSEATYESGFVIDKFPISRPNLTFSTLTVSNMSPEDSSIYLCSGNYLYQETQYFGPGTRLLVL.

The J gene is TRBJ2-1, the V gene TRBV5-4, with TRBD1 matching over 9 bases. The CDR3 extends over 13 amino acids. Per germline, CDR1 SGHNT and CDR2 YYREEE (reference sequence). The V and J ends lost 5 bases and 8 bases, in that order; junction bases with no gene match: 5. The CDR3 region has the DNA TGTGCCAGCAGTAAACAGGGGGCCTATGAGCAGTTCTTC. It codes for CASSKQGAYEQFF.

At least ten counts were recorded for this clonotype. The J gene is TRBJ2-5, the V gene TRBV10-3; 7 bases fit TRBD1. The CDR3 totals 15 residues. Germline CDR1 reads ENHRY; CDR2 reads SYGVKD. Unmatched junction bases numbered 7, after V lost 3 bases and J lost 3 bases. DNA for the CDR3: TGTGCCATCAGTGACCCCGGACAGGCAAAAGAGACCCAGTACTTC. Translated: CAISDPGQAKETQYF.

To note about this clonotype: The junction departs from germline at one end; a sequencing error may be responsible. The chain carries TRBV20-1 and TRBJ2-2; possible D gene TRBD2, 5 bases. The CDR3 has 13 residues. Germline V gene data show CDR1 as DFQATT and CDR2 as SNEGSKA (reference sequence). The CDR3 DNA reads as TGCAGTGCTACCCCGGGGAACACCGGGGAGCTGCTTTTT. Translating gives CSATPGNTGELLF.

This clonotype was seen at least ten times. The chain recombines TRBV6-5 with TRBJ1-2, with D tentatively TRBD1 (6 bases). Germline-derived CDR1 and CDR2 are MNHEY and SVGAGI. CDR3 length: 12 amino acids. The V end lost 6 bases, the J end lost 8 bases, and 13 bases lay between the germline ends. CDR3 loop: CASRRTVEGYTF. The DNA of the CDR3 is TGTGCCAGCAGACGGACAGTGGAAGGCTACACCTTC.

This clonotype was seen at least ten times. The rearrangement uses TRBV27 and TRBJ1-2; TRBD1 aligns across 7 bases. In germline, CDR1 is MNHEY, CDR2 SMNVEV (reference sequence). This CDR3 is 13 amino acids long. Trimming took 5 bases from V and 4 from J; bases not matched to a gene: 4. The CDR3: CASSPRTGYGYTF. The CDR3 DNA is TGTGCCAGCAGTCCGAGGACAGGCTATGGCTACACCTTC.

This clonotype turned up a few times. J is TRBJ1-1 and V is TRBV4-2; a weak D match, TRBD1 (6 bases). V dropped 0 bases and J dropped 5 bases, with 13 bases sitting between them. The CDR3 loop spans 15 amino acids. Germline assignment: CDR1 LGHNA and CDR2 YNFKEQ. The CDR3 loop is CASSQDLTGRTEAFF. The CDR3 DNA follows: TGTGCCAGCAGCCAAGATCTAACAGGGAGGACTGAAGCTTTCTTT.

The chain links TRBV3-1 to TRBJ1-1, with a weak D call TRBD1 (5 bases). V was cut by 4 bases and J by 6 bases, with 12 bases left in between. From germline, CDR1 is LGHDT and CDR2 YNNKEL (reference sequence). The CDR3 loop spans 13 amino acids. The CDR3 DNA sequence: TGTGCCAGCAGCCGCGGGGGAACCGCTGAAGCTTTCTTT. It specifies CASSRGGTAEAFF.

This clonotype was detected many times. The chain has TRBV6-1 and TRBJ2-6; D remains ambiguous. This CDR3 contains 14 residues. Germline V gives CDR1 MNHNS, CDR2 SASEGT. V lost 2 bases to trimming and J lost 6 bases, with 8 bases between them. CDR3 residues: CASSEPPEANVLTF. As DNA, the CDR3 is TGTGCCAGCAGTGAACCCCCTGAGGCCAACGTCCTGACTTTC.